The 19 T cell receptor beta chains reported below all come from one sample, sequenced in a study of blood T cell repertoires in COVID-19. Generated by immunoSEQ multiplex PCR, the TCRdb table keeps only in-frame clones and is missing some. Here the sample spans 48,000 or so clones, more than 75% being singletons. The sample was peripheral blood. Receptors originate from a woman aged 80 or older with COVID-19, enrolled during active disease.

This chain connects TRBV5-1 to TRBJ1-1; TRBD1 is a possible D gene (6 bases). This CDR3 comprises 14 residues. Trimming took off 0 bases at V and 12 bases at J, with 18 bases between the two ends. Germline values: CDR1 SGHRS, CDR2 YFSETQ. CDR3 bases: TGCGCCAGCAGCTTGGCCGGGGGGGGCCCGCCAACTTTCTTT. This gives the protein CASSLAGGGPPTFF.

The genes are TRBV12-5 and TRBJ1-6; 7 positions agree with TRBD1. J was trimmed by 6 bases and V by 7 bases; bases with no gene match: 6. Germline CDR1 and CDR2: LGHNT and FRNRAP. There are 14 residues in the CDR3. Here the CDR3 reads CASAPTGRNSPLHF. The CDR3 DNA sequence: TGTGCTAGTGCCCCGACAGGGCGTAATTCACCCCTCCACTTT.

V and J are TRBV24-1 and TRBJ2-7; 11 positions match TRBD1. The CDR3 consists of 14 residues. Germline CDR1 is KGHDR and CDR2 is SFDVKD. The V segment lost 3 bases and the J segment 6 bases; nucleotides outside the gene matches: 3. The CDR3 DNA sequence: TGTGCCACCAGTGATCCTGGGACAGGGGGCGAGCAGTACTTC. Translated: CATSDPGTGGEQYF.

In this sample, this clone turned up a few times. The J gene is TRBJ2-6, the V gene TRBV2, with 8 bases aligning to TRBD1. Germline CDR1 reads SNHLY; CDR2 reads FYNNEI. Trimming at V came to 3 bases and at J to 2 bases, leaving 6 bases not matched to a gene. The CDR3 has 17 amino acids. In nucleotides, the CDR3 is TGTGCCAGCAGTGACCAGGGGGCGTCGACTGGGGCCAACGTCCTGACTTTC. Protein sequence: CASSDQGASTGANVLTF. Full variable domain (remainder filled in from reference TRBV2 and TRBJ2-6): EPEVTQTPSHQVTQMGQEVILRCVPISNHLYFYWYRQILGQKVEFLVSFYNNEISEKSEIFDDQFSVERPDGSNFTLKIRSTKLEDSAMYFCASSDQGASTGANVLTFGAGSRLTVL.

As DNA, the CDR3 is TGTGCCAGCAGCCCTCCCCAGGGAAGAGATGGCTACACCTTC. It codes for CASSPPQGRDGYTF. The chain is built from TRBV28 and TRBJ1-2; D might be TRBD1 (5 bases). CDR1 and CDR2 (germline): MDHEN, SYDVKM. V was trimmed by 6 bases and J by 6 bases, leaving 17 bases between them. The CDR3 extends over 14 amino acids.

V gene TRBV20-1 combines with J gene TRBJ2-7, with D possibly TRBD2 on 6 matching bases. Trimming took 5 bases from V and 6 from J, leaving 11 bases between them. CDR1 and CDR2 from the germline V gene are DFQATT and SNEGSKA (reference sequence). The CDR3 spans 11 residues. CDR3 nucleotides: TGCAGTGCTGGGAGGCGAGTCGAGCAGTACTTC. This codes for CSAGRRVEQYF.

The chain combines TRBV19 with TRBJ1-3; D is unresolved. The CDR3 extends over 18 amino acids. Trimming removed 6 bases from V and 0 bases from J, with 21 bases in between. Germline lookup yields CDR1 LNHDA and CDR2 SQIVND (reference sequence). CDR3 sequence: CASRQLSRATSSGNTIYF. The CDR3 region has the DNA TGTGCCAGTAGGCAGCTCTCAAGGGCGACTAGCTCTGGAAACACCATATATTTT.

This clone was seen more than once but under ten times. The chain employs TRBV10-1 and TRBJ2-7; 10 bases agree with TRBD2. The CDR3 is made up of 12 amino acids. Germline V gene lookup returns CDR1 WNHNN and CDR2 SYGVQD (reference sequence). The J segment lost 4 bases and the V segment lost 8 bases, leaving 2 bases of the junction unmatched. CDR3 protein: CASPGLAYEQYF. DNA of the CDR3: TGCGCCAGCCCGGGACTAGCGTACGAGCAGTACTTC.

This chain uses TRBV19 with TRBJ1-1; perhaps TRBD1 as D (5 bases). The CDR3 has 14 amino acids. The V end was cut by 5 bases, the J end by 0 bases, with 10 bases between. Germline V gene data show CDR1 as LNHDA and CDR2 as SQIVND (reference sequence). CDR3 loop: CASSLQGLNTEAFF. The CDR3, as DNA: TGTGCCAGTAGTCTTCAGGGTCTGAACACTGAAGCTTTCTTT.

V gene TRBV27 combines with J gene TRBJ2-7; perhaps TRBD1 as D (5 bases). Trimming removed 5 bases at V and 4 bases at J, with 12 bases between. The CDR3 is made up of 13 amino acids. Germline lookup yields CDR1 MNHEY and CDR2 SMNVEV (reference sequence). The DNA of the CDR3 is TGTGCCAGCAGTCAAGACAGCCTTTACGAGCAGTACTTC. Amino acid sequence: CASSQDSLYEQYF.

This chain uses TRBV25-1 with TRBJ2-5; perhaps TRBD2 as D (5 bases). Germline V gene data show CDR1 as MGHDK and CDR2 as SYGVNS. This CDR3 is 15 amino acids long. With 1 base removed from V and 4 bases from J, the gap between germline ends came to 13 bases. The CDR3 loop is CASSEWGARGETQYF. In DNA, the CDR3 is TGTGCCAGCAGTGAATGGGGAGCCAGAGGAGAGACCCAGTACTTC.

The genes are TRBV6-6 and TRBJ1-1, with TRBD1 matching 7 bases. Germline values: CDR1 MNHNY, CDR2 SVGAGI (reference sequence). There are 14 residues in the CDR3. Losses at the gene ends were 5 bases for V and 5 bases for J; bases not matched to a gene: 8. CDR3 in amino acids: CASSRGPGGTEAFF. CDR3 in DNA: TGTGCCAGCAGTCGCGGACCAGGGGGAACTGAAGCTTTCTTT.

The chain joins TRBV7-8 to TRBJ1-1, with D uncertain. Germline V gene sequence: CDR1 SGHVS, CDR2 FQNEAQ. The V and J ends lost 7 bases and 4 bases respectively, with 13 bases between them. This CDR3 comprises 13 residues. CDR3 sequence: CASTLHGSTEAFF. The CDR3 DNA is TGTGCCAGCACTCTCCACGGGAGCACTGAAGCTTTCTTT. The full variable domain, with the rest looked up from reference TRBV7-8 and TRBJ1-1, is GAGVSQSPRYKVAKRGQDVALRCDPISGHVSLFWYQQALGQGPEFLTYFQNEAQLDKSGLPSDRFFAERPEGSVSTLKIQRTQQEDSAVYLCASTLHGSTEAFFGQGTRLTVV.

The chain uses TRBV3-1 (or the pseudogene TRBV3-2) and TRBJ2-5; 8 bases are shared with TRBD1. The CDR3 consists of 15 residues. Germline values: CDR1 LGHDT, CDR2 YNNKEL (reference sequence). After removal of 4 bases from V and 4 bases from J, the junction contained 8 bases not matched to a gene. CDR3 sequence (DNA): TGTGCCAGCAGCCCCCCCGACAGGGGAGGAGAGACCCAGTACTTC. This encodes CASSPPDRGGETQYF.

The chain combines TRBV5-8 with TRBJ2-1; D remains ambiguous. The CDR3 has 15 residues. CDR1 is SGHTS, CDR2 YDEGEE, per germline. V was cut by 2 bases and J by 0 bases, with 9 bases left in between. The CDR3 loop is CASSFTGASYNEQFF. In DNA, the CDR3 is TGTGCCAGCAGCTTCACGGGTGCCTCCTACAATGAGCAGTTCTTC.

The chain is built from TRBV29-1 and TRBJ2-1; D uncertain. The CDR3 is 11 amino acids. Trimming removed 4 bases at V and 2 bases at J, with 3 bases between. Germline values: CDR1 SQVTM, CDR2 ANQGSEA. The CDR3: CSVVAYNEQFF. CDR3 nucleotides: TGCAGCGTTGTAGCCTACAATGAGCAGTTCTTC.

The chain carries TRBV2 and TRBJ1-1; D gene ambiguous. This CDR3 region has 13 residues. V was clipped by 3 bases and J by 1 base, with 6 bases between them. Germline V gives CDR1 SNHLY, CDR2 FYNNEI. CDR3 loop: CASSERKNTEAFF. The CDR3 DNA reads as TGTGCCAGCAGTGAGAGGAAGAACACTGAAGCTTTCTTT. Complete variable domain (other parts from reference TRBV2 and TRBJ1-1): EPEVTQTPSHQVTQMGQEVILRCVPISNHLYFYWYRQILGQKVEFLVSFYNNEISEKSEIFDDQFSVERPDGSNFTLKIRSTKLEDSAMYFCASSERKNTEAFFGQGTRLTVV.

The chain couples TRBV28 to TRBJ2-1, with 9 bases fitting TRBD2. The CDR3 spans 15 residues. CDR1 and CDR2 from the germline V gene are MDHEN and SYDVKM. V shed 8 bases, J shed 1 base, and the junction held 6 bases outside the gene matches. The CDR3 reads CASGLAGVSYNEQFF. DNA for the CDR3: TGTGCCAGCGGGTTAGCGGGAGTGTCCTACAATGAGCAGTTCTTC.

This sequence joins TRBV28 and TRBJ1-2; 10 nucleotides line up with TRBD1. The CDR3 runs to 14 residues. J was trimmed by 4 bases and V by 5 bases; bases with no gene match: 4. CDR1 MDHEN and CDR2 SYDVKM come from the germline V gene. CDR3 protein: CASSPRQGAYGYTF. As DNA, the CDR3 is TGTGCCAGCAGTCCAAGACAGGGGGCCTATGGCTACACCTTC.